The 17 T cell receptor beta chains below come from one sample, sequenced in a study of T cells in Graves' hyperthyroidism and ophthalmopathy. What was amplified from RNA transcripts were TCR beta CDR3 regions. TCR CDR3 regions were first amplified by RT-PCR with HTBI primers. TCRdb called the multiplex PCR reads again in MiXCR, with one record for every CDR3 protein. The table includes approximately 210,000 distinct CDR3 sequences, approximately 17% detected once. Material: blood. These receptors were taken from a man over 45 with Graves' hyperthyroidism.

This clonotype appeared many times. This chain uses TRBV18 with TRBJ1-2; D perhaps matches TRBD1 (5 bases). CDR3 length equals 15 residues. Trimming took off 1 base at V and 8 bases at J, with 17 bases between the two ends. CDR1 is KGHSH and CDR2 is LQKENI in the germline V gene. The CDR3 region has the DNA TGTGCCAGCTCACCACAACAAGAGCAGGGTGGAGGCTACACCTTC. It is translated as CASSPQQEQGGGYTF.

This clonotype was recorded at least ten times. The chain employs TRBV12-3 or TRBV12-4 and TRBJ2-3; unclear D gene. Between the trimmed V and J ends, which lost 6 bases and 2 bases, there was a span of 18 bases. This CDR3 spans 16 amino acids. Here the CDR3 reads CASSPGRWGNTDTQYF. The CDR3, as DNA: TGTGCCAGCAGCCCTGGACGGTGGGGAAACACAGATACGCAGTATTTT.

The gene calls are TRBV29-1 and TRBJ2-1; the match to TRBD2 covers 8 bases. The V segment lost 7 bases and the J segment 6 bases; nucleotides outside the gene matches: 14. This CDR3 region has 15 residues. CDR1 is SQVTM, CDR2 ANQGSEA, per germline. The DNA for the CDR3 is TGCAGCGAGGGCCACGGGGCTAGCGGGCCCAATGAGCAGTTCTTC. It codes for CSEGHGASGPNEQFF.

DNA for the CDR3: TGCGCCAGCACCCCCCTAACCACAGATACGCAGTATTTT. Residues: CASTPLTTDTQYF. This sequence joins TRBV5-1 and TRBJ2-3; D uncertain. V gave up 6 bases and J gave up 2 bases, with 10 bases separating them. CDR1 and CDR2 (germline): SGHRS, YFSETQ. The CDR3 runs 13 residues.

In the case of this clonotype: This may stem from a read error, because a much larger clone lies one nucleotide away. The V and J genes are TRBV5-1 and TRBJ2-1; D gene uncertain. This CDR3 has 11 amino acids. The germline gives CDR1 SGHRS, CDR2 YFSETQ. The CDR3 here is CASGLGSNQFF. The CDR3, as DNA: TGCGCCAGCGGCTTGGGGTCCAATCAGTTCTTC.

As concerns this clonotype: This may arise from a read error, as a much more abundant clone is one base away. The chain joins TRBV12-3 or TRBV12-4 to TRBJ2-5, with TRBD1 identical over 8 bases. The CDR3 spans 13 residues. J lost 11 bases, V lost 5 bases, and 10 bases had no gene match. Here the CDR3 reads CASSPSDRGSQYF. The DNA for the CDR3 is TGTGCCAGCAGTCCCTCTGACAGGGGATCTCAGTACTTC.

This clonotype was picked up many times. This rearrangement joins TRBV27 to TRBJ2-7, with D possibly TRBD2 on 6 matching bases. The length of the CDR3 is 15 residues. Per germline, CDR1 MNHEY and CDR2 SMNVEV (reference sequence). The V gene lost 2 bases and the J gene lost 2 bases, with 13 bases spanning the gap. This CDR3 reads CASSLTAGRTYEQYF. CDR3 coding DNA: TGTGCCAGCAGTTTAACCGCGGGACGGACCTACGAGCAGTACTTC.

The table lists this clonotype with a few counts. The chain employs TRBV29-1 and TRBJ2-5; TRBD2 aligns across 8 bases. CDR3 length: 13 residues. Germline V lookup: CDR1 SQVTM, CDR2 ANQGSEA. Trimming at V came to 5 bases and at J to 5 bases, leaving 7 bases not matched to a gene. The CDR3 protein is CSVLRGAFETQYF. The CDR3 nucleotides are TGCAGCGTTCTGCGGGGGGCGTTTGAGACCCAGTACTTC.

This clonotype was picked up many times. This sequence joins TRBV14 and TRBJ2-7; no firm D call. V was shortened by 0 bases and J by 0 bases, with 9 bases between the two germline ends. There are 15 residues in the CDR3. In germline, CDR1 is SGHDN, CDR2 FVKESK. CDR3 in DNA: TGTGCCAGCAGCCAAGATCCCGGTTCCTCCTACGAGCAGTACTTC. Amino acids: CASSQDPGSSYEQYF.

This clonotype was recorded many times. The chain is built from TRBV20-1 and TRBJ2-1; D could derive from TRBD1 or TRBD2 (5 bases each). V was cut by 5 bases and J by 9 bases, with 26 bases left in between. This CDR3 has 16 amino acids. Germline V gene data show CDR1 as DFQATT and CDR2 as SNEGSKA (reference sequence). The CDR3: CSARVAKTGPFREQFF. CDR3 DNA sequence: TGCAGTGCTCGAGTGGCTAAAACGGGGCCGTTCCGTGAGCAGTTCTTC.

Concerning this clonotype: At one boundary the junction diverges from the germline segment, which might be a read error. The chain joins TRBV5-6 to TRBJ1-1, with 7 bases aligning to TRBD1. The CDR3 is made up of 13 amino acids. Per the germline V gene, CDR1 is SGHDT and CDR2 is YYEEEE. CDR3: CASSYERGQGRIF. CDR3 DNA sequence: TGTGCCAGCAGCTACGAAAGGGGGCAGGGAAGGATCTTT.

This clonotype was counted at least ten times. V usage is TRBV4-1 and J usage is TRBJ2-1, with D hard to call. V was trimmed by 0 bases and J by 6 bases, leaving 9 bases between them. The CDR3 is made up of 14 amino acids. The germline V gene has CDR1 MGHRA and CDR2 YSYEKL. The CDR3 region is CASSQEPTVNEQFF. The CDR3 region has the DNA TGCGCCAGCAGCCAAGAACCCACAGTCAATGAGCAGTTCTTC.

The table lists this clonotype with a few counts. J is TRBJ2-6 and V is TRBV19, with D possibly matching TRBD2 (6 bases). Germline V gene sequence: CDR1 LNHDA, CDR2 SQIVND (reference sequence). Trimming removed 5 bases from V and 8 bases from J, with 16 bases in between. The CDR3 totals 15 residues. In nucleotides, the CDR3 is TGTGCCAGTAGTTGGAGAGGAGGGAGGTCCAACGTCCTGACTTTC. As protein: CASSWRGGRSNVLTF.

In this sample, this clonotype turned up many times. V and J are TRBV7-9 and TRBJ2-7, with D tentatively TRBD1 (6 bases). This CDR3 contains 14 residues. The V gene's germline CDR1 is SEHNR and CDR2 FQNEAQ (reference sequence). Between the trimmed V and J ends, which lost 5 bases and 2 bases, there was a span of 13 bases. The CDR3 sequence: CASSLPGQPYEQYF. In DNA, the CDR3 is TGTGCCAGCAGCCTACCGGGACAACCCTACGAGCAGTACTTC.

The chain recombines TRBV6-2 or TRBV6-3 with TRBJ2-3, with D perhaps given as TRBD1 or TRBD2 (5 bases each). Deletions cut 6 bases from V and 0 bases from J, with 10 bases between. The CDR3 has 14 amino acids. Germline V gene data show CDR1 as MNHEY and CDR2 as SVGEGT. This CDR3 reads CASRGTVSTDTQYF. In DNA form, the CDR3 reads TGTGCCAGCAGGGGGACGGTTAGCACAGATACGCAGTATTTT.

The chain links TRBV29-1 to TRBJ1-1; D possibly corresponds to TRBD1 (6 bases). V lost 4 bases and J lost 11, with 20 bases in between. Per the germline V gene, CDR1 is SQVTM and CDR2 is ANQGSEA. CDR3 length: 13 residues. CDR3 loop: CSVGLSGGPGAFF. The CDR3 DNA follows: TGCAGCGTTGGTCTGTCCGGGGGGCCGGGGGCTTTCTTT.

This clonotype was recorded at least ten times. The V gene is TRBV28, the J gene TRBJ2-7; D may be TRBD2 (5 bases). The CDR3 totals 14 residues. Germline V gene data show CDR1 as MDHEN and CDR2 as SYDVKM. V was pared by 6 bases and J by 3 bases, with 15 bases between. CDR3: CASRVTDGNYEQYF. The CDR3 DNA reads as TGTGCCAGCAGGGTGACGGACGGGAACTACGAGCAGTACTTC.